The 20 T cell receptor beta chains listed next were all sequenced from one sample in a study of beta chain features in type 1 diabetes. Study outcomes and limitations: Moderate but significant shortening of TCRB CDR3s was recorded in all four CD4+ subsets from Type 1 diabetes patients.

Antigens of these TCRs are unknown. Every bit of the isolated RNA underwent reverse transcription, so sequencing read expressed TCRB transcripts. The method was immunoSEQ multiplex PCR; TCRdb's version includes in-frame clones alone and lacks a portion of them. This sample has about 640,000 clones, with under 15% found just once. Sequences were obtained from naive CD4+ T cells from blood. These receptors were collected from a man in his thirties or forties with type 1 diabetes.

This clone occurred a few times. The gene calls are TRBV9 and TRBJ1-2, with TRBD1 as a possible D gene (6 bases). CDR3 length: 16 amino acids. Germline V CDR1 and CDR2: SGDLS, YYNGEE. Trimming took off 0 bases at V and 2 bases at J, with 14 bases between the two ends. This CDR3 reads CASSVGAGAINYGYTF. In DNA, the CDR3 is TGTGCCAGCAGCGTAGGTGCGGGGGCGATCAACTATGGCTACACCTTC.

This clone has more than one count but fewer than ten. J is TRBJ2-2 and V is TRBV18; D assignment may be TRBD1 or TRBD2 (6 bases each). The CDR3 runs to 16 residues. The V gene lost 0 bases and the J gene lost 2 bases, with 10 bases spanning the gap. CDR1 is KGHSH, CDR2 LQKENI, per germline. CDR3 nucleotide sequence: TGTGCCAGCTCACCACCGGAGGGACACAACACCGGGGAGCTGTTTTTT. Its protein product is CASSPPEGHNTGELFF.

V is TRBV28 and J is TRBJ2-7; D possibly corresponds to TRBD1 (5 bases). The CDR3 runs to 14 residues. Germline V lookup: CDR1 MDHEN, CDR2 SYDVKM. V was trimmed by 4 bases and J by 0 bases, leaving 10 bases between them. In nucleotides, the CDR3 is TGTGCCAGCAGTTCGTATACAGGCTCCTACGAGCAGTACTTC. The encoded protein is CASSSYTGSYEQYF.

V is TRBV11-3 and J is TRBJ2-7, with D tentatively TRBD1 or TRBD2 (5 bases each). V lost 3 bases and J lost 0, with 12 bases in between. CDR3 length equals 15 residues. CDR1 and CDR2 from the germline V gene are SGHNT and YENEEA. CDR3 nucleotides: TGTGCCAGCAGCTTGGGACCGATTAGCTCCTACGAGCAGTACTTC. Its translation: CASSLGPISSYEQYF.

The rearrangement links TRBV7-6 to TRBJ1-2; D gene unclear. V lost 1 base and J 7 bases, leaving 13 bases between the germline ends. Germline CDR1 SGHVS, CDR2 FNYEAQ. The CDR3 has 14 amino acids. Here the CDR3 reads CASSLDEGLGGYTF. Written as DNA, the CDR3 is TGTGCCAGCAGCTTAGATGAGGGCTTGGGTGGCTACACCTTC.

CDR3 nucleotides: TGTGCCAGCAGCACTGGACAGGGAATCAACACCATATATTTT. Translation: CASSTGQGINTIYF. The gene calls are TRBV5-6 and TRBJ1-3; TRBD1 matches 8 bases. Losses at the gene ends were 4 bases for V and 7 bases for J; bases not matched to a gene: 7. This CDR3 is built from 14 residues. Germline assignment: CDR1 SGHDT and CDR2 YYEEEE. Filled out from reference TRBV5-6 and TRBJ1-3, the complete variable domain reads DAGVTQSPTHLIKTRGQQVTLRCSPKSGHDTVSWYQQALGQGPQFIFQYYEEEERQRGNFPDRFSGHQFPNYSSELNVNALLLGDSALYLCASSTGQGINTIYFGEGSWLTVV.

This clone came up a few times. The CDR3 sequence is CASRPPPGDTQYF. The CDR3 DNA follows: TGTGCCAGTAGACCTCCCCCGGGAGATACGCAGTATTTT. V gene TRBV19 combines with J gene TRBJ2-3; no definite D call. CDR3 length: 13 residues. V was trimmed by 6 bases and J by 5 bases, leaving 12 bases between them. Germline values: CDR1 LNHDA, CDR2 SQIVND (reference sequence).

This rearrangement joins TRBV29-1 to TRBJ1-1; 7 bases fit TRBD1. V lost 1 base and J lost 5; bases outside the gene matches: 7. CDR3 length: 14 amino acids. Germline V gene sequence: CDR1 SQVTM, CDR2 ANQGSEA. In DNA form, the CDR3 reads TGCAGCGTTGAAGCGAGACAGGGTAAGACTGAAGCTTTCTTT. It is translated as CSVEARQGKTEAFF.

The chain is built from TRBV30 and TRBJ2-7; D is perhaps TRBD1 (5 bases). The CDR3 spans 13 residues. CDR1 GTSNPN and CDR2 SVGIG come from the germline V gene (reference sequence). V was pared by 7 bases and J by 2 bases, with 15 bases between. CDR3 bases: TGTGCCTTTTCAGGGTTGGGCGCCTACGAGCAGTACTTC. Residues: CAFSGLGAYEQYF.

This rearrangement joins TRBV28 to TRBJ2-7, with D possibly matching TRBD1 (6 bases). The CDR3 loop spans 15 amino acids. V lost 5 bases and J 4 bases, leaving 18 bases between the germline ends. Germline assignment: CDR1 MDHEN and CDR2 SYDVKM. CDR3: CASSPTPGQAYEQYF. CDR3 coding DNA: TGTGCCAGCAGTCCAACCCCGGGACAAGCTTACGAGCAGTACTTC.

V is TRBV4-2 and J is TRBJ1-5; the D gene is possibly TRBD1 (5 bases). Trimming left V 0 bases short and J 9 bases short, with 15 bases between. Per germline, CDR1 LGHNA and CDR2 YNFKEQ. There are 15 residues in the CDR3. This CDR3 is CASSQEGQSVGPQHF. In DNA, the CDR3 is TGTGCCAGCAGCCAAGAGGGGCAGTCGGTCGGGCCCCAGCATTTT.

The rearrangement links TRBV28 to TRBJ2-6, with D possibly matching TRBD2 (6 bases). V lost 5 bases, J lost 4 bases, and 18 bases lay in between. Germline V gene data show CDR1 as MDHEN and CDR2 as SYDVKM. This CDR3 has 17 amino acids. CDR3 nucleotide sequence: TGTGCCAGCAGTGTTCCGGGACTCTCTACCGGGGCCAACGTCCTGACTTTC. It encodes CASSVPGLSTGANVLTF.

V usage is TRBV6-6 and J usage is TRBJ1-5; the D is unclear. The CDR3 is 15 amino acids. CDR1 is MNHNY and CDR2 is SVGAGI in the germline V gene (reference sequence). The V end lost 6 bases, the J end lost 5 bases, and 17 bases lay between the germline ends. The CDR3, as DNA: TGTGCCAGCAGCTCAGGACGGCTCGGGGATCAGCCCCAGCATTTT. Translating it yields CASSSGRLGDQPQHF.

In its sample, this clone was seen a few times. This sequence joins TRBV9 and TRBJ2-1; D call uncertain. Looked up from germline, CDR1 is SGDLS and CDR2 is YYNGEE. The V end was cut by 1 base, the J end by 5 bases, with 10 bases between. The CDR3 covers 14 residues. The CDR3 loop reads CASSVKGNDNEQFF. As DNA, the CDR3 is TGTGCCAGCAGCGTAAAAGGGAATGACAATGAGCAGTTCTTC.

The CDR3 coding sequence is TGTGCCATAACCAGGGGGGACAATCAGCCCCAGCATTTT. It translates to CAITRGDNQPQHF. V gene TRBV10-3 combines with J gene TRBJ1-5; 7 bases align to TRBD1. Germline trimming cut 9 bases from V and 3 bases from J; bases unmatched to any gene: 5. Per the germline V gene, CDR1 is ENHRY and CDR2 is SYGVKD. The CDR3 is 13 amino acids.

As regards this clone: Other DNA sequences in the same sample also yield this CDR3. The V gene is TRBV29-1, the J gene TRBJ2-5; D might be TRBD2 (5 bases). The CDR3 consists of 14 residues. V was pared by 4 bases and J by 1 base, with 13 bases between. Germline CDR1 and CDR2: SQVTM and ANQGSEA. The CDR3 reads CSVAWSGSQETQYF. The CDR3 bases are TGCAGCGTTGCGTGGTCGGGGAGCCAAGAGACCCAGTACTTC.

Here the CDR3 DNA reads TGCGCCAGCGGGAACTCAGGGGCAACTAATGAAAAACTGTTTTTT. It codes for CASGNSGATNEKLFF. This chain links TRBV5-1 with TRBJ1-4; D perhaps matches TRBD1 (6 bases). V lost 7 bases to trimming and J lost 0 bases, with 13 bases between them. The CDR3 runs 15 residues. In germline, CDR1 is SGHRS, CDR2 YFSETQ.

This clone was observed a handful of times. This chain joins TRBV10-3 and TRBJ2-5; 8 nucleotides agree with TRBD1. The CDR3 totals 14 residues. V lost 2 bases to trimming and J lost 6 bases; unmatched junction nucleotides: 5. CDR1 and CDR2 from the germline V gene are ENHRY and SYGVKD. The chain's CDR3 is CAISEGQGIQTQYF. DNA of the CDR3: TGTGCCATCAGTGAGGGACAGGGCATTCAGACCCAGTACTTC.

The chain carries TRBV9 and TRBJ1-1; 7 nucleotides match TRBD1. CDR1 is SGDLS and CDR2 is YYNGEE in the germline V gene. The CDR3 sequence is 17 residues long. J was trimmed by 0 bases and V by 3 bases; bases with no gene match: 11. The CDR3 DNA reads TGTGCCAGCAGCGGAGGGACAGCGAGCCGTATGAACACTGAAGCTTTCTTT. Encoded protein: CASSGGTASRMNTEAFF.

This clone came up a few times. V and J are TRBV10-3 and TRBJ2-3; D is uncertain. The CDR3 runs 17 residues. The V gene's germline CDR1 is ENHRY and CDR2 SYGVKD. V was clipped by 0 bases and J by 6 bases, with 19 bases between them. The CDR3 sequence: CAISESGSWSLADTQYF. As DNA, the CDR3 is TGTGCCATCAGTGAGTCCGGCAGTTGGTCCCTTGCGGATACGCAGTATTTT.